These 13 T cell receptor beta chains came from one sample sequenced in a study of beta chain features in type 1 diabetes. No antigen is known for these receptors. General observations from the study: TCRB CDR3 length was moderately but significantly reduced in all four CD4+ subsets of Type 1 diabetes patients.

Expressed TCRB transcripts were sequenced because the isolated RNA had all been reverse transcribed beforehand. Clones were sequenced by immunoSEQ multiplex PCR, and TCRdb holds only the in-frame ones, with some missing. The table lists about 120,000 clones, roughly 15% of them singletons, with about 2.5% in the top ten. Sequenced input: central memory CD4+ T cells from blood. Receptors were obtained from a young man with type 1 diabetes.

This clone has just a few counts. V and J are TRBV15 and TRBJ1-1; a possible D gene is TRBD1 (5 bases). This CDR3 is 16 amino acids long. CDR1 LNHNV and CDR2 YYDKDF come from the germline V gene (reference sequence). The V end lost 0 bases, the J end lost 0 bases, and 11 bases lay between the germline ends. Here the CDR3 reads CATSREGTVMNTEAFF. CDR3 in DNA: TGTGCCACCAGCAGAGAGGGGACGGTAATGAACACTGAAGCTTTCTTT.

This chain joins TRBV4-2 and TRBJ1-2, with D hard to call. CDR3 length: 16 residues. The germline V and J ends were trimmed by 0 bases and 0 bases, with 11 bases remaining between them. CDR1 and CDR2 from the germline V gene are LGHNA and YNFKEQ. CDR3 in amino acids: CASSQEGPEPNYGYTF. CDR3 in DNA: TGTGCCAGCAGCCAAGAAGGGCCAGAACCTAACTATGGCTACACCTTC.

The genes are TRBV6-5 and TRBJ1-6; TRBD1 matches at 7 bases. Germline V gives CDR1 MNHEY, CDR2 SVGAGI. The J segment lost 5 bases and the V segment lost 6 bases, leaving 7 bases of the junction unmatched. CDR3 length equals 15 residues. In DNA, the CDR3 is TGTGCCAGCAGCCGAATGGGACAGAATAATTCACCCCTCCACTTT. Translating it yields CASSRMGQNNSPLHF.

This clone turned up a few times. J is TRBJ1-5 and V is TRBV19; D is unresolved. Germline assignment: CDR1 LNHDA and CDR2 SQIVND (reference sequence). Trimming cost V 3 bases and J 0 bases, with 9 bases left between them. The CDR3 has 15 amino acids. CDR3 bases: TGTGCCAGTAGTATTGAAGGGAATAGCAATCAGCCCCAGCATTTT. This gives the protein CASSIEGNSNQPQHF.

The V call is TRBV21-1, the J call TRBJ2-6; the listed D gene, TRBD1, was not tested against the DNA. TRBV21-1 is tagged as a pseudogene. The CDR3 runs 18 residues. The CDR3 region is CASSKGRGLKTGANVLTF. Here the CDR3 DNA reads TGTGCCAGCAGCAAAGGCAGGGGATTAAAAACTGGGGCCAACGTCCTGACTTTC.

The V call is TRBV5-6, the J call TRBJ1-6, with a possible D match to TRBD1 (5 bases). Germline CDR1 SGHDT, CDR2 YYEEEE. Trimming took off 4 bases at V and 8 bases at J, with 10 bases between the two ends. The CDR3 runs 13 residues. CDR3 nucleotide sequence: TGTGCCAGCAGCCGGGGCTCGGATTCACCCCTCCACTTT. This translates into CASSRGSDSPLHF. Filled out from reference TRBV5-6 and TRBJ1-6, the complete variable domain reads DAGVTQSPTHLIKTRGQQVTLRCSPKSGHDTVSWYQQALGQGPQFIFQYYEEEERQRGNFPDRFSGHQFPNYSSELNVNALLLGDSALYLCASSRGSDSPLHFGNGTRLTVT.

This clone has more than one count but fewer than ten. The CDR3, as DNA: TGTGCCAGCAGCTTAACAGCCTACGAGCAGTACTTC. Encoded protein: CASSLTAYEQYF. The chain links TRBV7-2 to TRBJ2-7; D is ambiguous. The V gene lost 2 bases and the J gene lost 2 bases, with 4 bases spanning the gap. The germline gives CDR1 SGHTA, CDR2 FQGNSA. This CDR3 has 12 amino acids.

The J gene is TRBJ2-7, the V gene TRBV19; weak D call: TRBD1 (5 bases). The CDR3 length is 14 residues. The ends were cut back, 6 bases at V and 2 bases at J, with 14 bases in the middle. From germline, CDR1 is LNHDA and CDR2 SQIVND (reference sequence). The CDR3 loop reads CASSKDTYPYEQYF. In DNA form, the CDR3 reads TGTGCCAGTAGCAAGGACACCTACCCCTACGAGCAGTACTTC.

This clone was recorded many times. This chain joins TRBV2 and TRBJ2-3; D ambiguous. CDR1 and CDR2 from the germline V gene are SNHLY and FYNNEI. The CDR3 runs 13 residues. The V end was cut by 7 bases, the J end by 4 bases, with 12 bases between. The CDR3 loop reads CASKGLGADTQYF. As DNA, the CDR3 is TGTGCCAGCAAGGGCCTTGGCGCAGATACGCAGTATTTT.

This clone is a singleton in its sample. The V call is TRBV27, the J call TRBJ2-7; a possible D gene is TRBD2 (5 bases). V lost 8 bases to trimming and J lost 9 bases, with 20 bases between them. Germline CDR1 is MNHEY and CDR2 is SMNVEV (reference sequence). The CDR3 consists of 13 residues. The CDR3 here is CASVGRRAEGQYF. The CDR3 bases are TGTGCCAGCGTCGGAAGAAGGGCCGAGGGGCAGTACTTC.

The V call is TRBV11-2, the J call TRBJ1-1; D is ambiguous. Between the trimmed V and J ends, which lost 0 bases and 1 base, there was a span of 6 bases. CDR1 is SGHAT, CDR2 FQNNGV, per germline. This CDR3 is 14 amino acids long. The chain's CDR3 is CASSLESWNTEAFF. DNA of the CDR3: TGTGCCAGCAGCTTAGAGAGTTGGAACACTGAAGCTTTCTTT.

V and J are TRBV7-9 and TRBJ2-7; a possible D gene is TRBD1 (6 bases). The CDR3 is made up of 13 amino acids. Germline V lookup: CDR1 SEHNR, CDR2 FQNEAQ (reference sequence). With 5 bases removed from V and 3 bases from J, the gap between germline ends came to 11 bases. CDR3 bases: TGTGCCAGCAGCATACAGGACAGCTACGAGCAGTACTTC. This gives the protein CASSIQDSYEQYF.

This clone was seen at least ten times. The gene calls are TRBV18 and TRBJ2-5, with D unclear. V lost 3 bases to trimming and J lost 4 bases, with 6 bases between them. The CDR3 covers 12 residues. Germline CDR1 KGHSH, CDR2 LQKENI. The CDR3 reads CASSPPRETQYF. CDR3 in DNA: TGTGCCAGCTCACCGCCAAGAGAGACCCAGTACTTC.